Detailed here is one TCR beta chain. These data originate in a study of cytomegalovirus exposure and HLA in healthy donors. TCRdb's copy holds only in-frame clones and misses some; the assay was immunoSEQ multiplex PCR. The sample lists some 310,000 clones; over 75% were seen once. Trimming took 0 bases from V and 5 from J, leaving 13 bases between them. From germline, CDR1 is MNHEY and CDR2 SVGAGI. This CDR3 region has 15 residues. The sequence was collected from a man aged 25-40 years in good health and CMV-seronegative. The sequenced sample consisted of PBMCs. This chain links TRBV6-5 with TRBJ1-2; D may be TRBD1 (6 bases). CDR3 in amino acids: CASSYSYQDSYGYTF. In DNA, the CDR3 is TGTGCCAGCAGTTACTCCTACCAGGACAGTTATGGCTACACCTTC.